A few counts support the clone carrying this T cell receptor (beta chain). Its antigen remains unidentified. Germline loops: CDR1 LGHDT, CDR2 YNNKEL (reference sequence). The V and J ends lost 4 bases and 13 bases respectively, with 14 bases between them. This CDR3 comprises 13 residues. Alongside a J-beta primer mix, a sample-barcoded 5' primer served in a second PCR lasting about 7 to 12 cycles. In TCRdb, the 5' RACE reads were re-called with MiXCR into one record per CDR3 protein. The sample has some 920,000 distinct CDR3 sequences; 51% are singletons. This sample stems from a study of blood T cells in healthy people across ages. Broader study findings: Unsorted PBMC material precluded a definitive naive versus antigen-experienced comparison. For the donors, CMV status was unknown and possibly confounded expanded clonotype changes. Researchers report that TCR beta diversity correlated strongly with naive T cell percentage.

This chain uses TRBV3-1 with TRBJ2-6; the D is unclear. The sample consisted of blood. This receptor was identified in a woman aged 55-69 years in good health. The CDR3 sequence: CASSLESAGVLTF. For the CDR3, the DNA is TGTGCCAGCAGCCTCGAGTCAGCAGGAGTCCTGACTTTC.